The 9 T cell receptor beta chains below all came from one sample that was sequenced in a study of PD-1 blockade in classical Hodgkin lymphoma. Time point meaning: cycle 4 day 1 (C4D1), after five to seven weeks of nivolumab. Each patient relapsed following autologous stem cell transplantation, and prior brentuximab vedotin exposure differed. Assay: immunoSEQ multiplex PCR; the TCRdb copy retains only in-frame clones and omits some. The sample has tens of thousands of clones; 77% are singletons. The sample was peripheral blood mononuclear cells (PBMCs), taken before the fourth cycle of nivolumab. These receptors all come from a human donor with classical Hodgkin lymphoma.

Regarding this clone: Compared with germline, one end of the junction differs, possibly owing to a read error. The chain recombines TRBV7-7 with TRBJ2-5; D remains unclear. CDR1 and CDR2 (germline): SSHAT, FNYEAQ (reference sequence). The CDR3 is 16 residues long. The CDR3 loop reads CASSSVVGSGGETQYF. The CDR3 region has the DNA TGTGCTAGCAGCTCCGTCGTGGGGTCGGGTGGCGAGACCCAGTACTTC.

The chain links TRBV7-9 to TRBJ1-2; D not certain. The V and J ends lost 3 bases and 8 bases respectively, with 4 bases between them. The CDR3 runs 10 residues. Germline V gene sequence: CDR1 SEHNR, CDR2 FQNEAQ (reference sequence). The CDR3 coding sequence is TGTGCCAGCAGCTTCAAGGGCTACACCTTC. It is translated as CASSFKGYTF. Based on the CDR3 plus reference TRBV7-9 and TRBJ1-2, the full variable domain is DTGVSQNPRHKITKRGQNVTFRCDPISEHNRLYWYRQTLGQGPEFLTYFQNEAQLEKSRLLSDRFSAERPKGSFSTLEIQRTEQGDSAMYLCASSFKGYTFGSGTRLTVV.

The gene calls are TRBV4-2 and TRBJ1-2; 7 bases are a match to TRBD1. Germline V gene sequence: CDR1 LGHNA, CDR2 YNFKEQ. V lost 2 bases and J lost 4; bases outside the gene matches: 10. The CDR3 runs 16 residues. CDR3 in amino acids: CASSQTIDRVGYGYTF. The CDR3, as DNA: TGTGCCAGCAGCCAAACCATCGACAGGGTCGGCTATGGCTACACCTTC.

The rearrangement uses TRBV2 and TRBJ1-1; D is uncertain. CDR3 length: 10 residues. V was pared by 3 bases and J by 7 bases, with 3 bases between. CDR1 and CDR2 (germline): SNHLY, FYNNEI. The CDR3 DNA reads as TGTGCCAGCAGTGAGGATGAAGCTTTCTTT. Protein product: CASSEDEAFF.

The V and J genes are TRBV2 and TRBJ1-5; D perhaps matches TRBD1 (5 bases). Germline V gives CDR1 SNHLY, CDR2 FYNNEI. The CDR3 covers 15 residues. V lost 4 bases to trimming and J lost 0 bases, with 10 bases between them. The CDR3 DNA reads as TGTGCCAGCAGTGGGGACCAAAATAGCAATCAGCCCCAGCATTTT. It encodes CASSGDQNSNQPQHF. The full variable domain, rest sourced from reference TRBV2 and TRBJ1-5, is EPEVTQTPSHQVTQMGQEVILRCVPISNHLYFYWYRQILGQKVEFLVSFYNNEISEKSEIFDDQFSVERPDGSNFTLKIRSTKLEDSAMYFCASSGDQNSNQPQHFGDGTRLSIL.

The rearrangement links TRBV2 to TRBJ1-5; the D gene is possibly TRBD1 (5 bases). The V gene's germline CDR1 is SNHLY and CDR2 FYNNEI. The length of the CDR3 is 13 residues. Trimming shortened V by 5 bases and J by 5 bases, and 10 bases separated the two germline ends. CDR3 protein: CASSPGMDQPQHF. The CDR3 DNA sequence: TGTGCCAGCAGTCCAGGGATGGATCAGCCCCAGCATTTT.

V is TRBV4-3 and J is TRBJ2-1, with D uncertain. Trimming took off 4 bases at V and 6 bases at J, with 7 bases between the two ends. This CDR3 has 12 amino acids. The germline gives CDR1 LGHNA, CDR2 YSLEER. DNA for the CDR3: TGCGCCAGCAGCCTAGCAACCAATGAGCAGTTCTTC. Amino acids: CASSLATNEQFF.

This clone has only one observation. The CDR3 DNA follows: TGTGCCAGCAGTGAATTGGTGGGGGATGGCTACACCTTC. This translates into CASSELVGDGYTF. This chain joins TRBV25-1 and TRBJ1-2; possibly TRBD1 for D (5 bases). The ends were cut back, 1 base at V and 6 bases at J, with 9 bases in the middle. The CDR3 runs to 13 residues. Per the germline V gene, CDR1 is MGHDK and CDR2 is SYGVNS.

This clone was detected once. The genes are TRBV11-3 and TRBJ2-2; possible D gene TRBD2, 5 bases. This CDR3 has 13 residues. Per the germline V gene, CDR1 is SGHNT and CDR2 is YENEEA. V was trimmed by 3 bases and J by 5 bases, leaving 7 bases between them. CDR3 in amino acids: CASSLRVTGELFF. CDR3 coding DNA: TGTGCCAGCAGCTTGCGGGTTACCGGGGAGCTGTTTTTT. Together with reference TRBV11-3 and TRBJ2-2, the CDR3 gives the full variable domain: EAGVVQSPRYKIIEKKQPVAFWCNPISGHNTLYWYLQNLGQGPELLIRYENEEAVDDSQLPKDRFSAERLKGVDSTLKIQPAELGDSAVYLCASSLRVTGELFFGEGSRLTVL.